At least ten counts were recorded for the clone carrying this T cell receptor (beta chain). The data stem from a study of T cells in Graves' hyperthyroidism and ophthalmopathy. Trimming removed 4 bases from V and 0 bases from J, with 7 bases in between. The CDR3 spans 13 residues. There were TCR beta CDR3 regions amplified from RNA transcripts. The HTBI primer set was used in a first-round RT-PCR of the TCR CDR3. TCRdb reprocessed the multiplex PCR reads with MiXCR, giving one entry per CDR3 protein. The sample holds approximately 720,000 distinct CDR3 sequences; roughly 20% are singletons and the top ten take roughly a sixth. Exclusions: uncontrolled infection, other autoimmune disease, pregnancy, lactation. Diagnostic assessment was based on clinical symptoms, serum thyroxine and TRAb, thyroid ultrasound and orbital computed tomography.

The rearrangement joins TRBV12-3 or TRBV12-4 to TRBJ2-7; D not resolved. The sequenced material came from blood. This TCR was sampled from a woman in her fifties or sixties with Graves' hyperthyroidism that later progressed to Graves' ophthalmopathy. This CDR3 reads CASSSAISYEQYF. In DNA, the CDR3 is TGTGCCAGCAGTTCCGCCATCTCCTACGAGCAGTACTTC.